The subject of this entry is one T cell receptor (beta chain). Its matching antigen is unknown. This sequence may be a read error, since a much larger clone differs from it by one base. These data come from a study of T cells in Graves' hyperthyroidism and ophthalmopathy. Amplification targeted TCR beta CDR3 regions from RNA transcripts. The primer set for the first-round RT-PCR of the TCR CDR3 was HTBI. TCRdb itself ran the multiplex PCR reads through MiXCR, one entry per CDR3 protein. The data show roughly 57,000 distinct CDR3 sequences, under 70% seen once. The CDR3 totals 13 residues. The germline V gene has CDR1 KGHSH and CDR2 LQKENI. Study-wide results and caveats: A model built on 13 V-J features separated ophthalmopathy from stable hyperthyroidism.

Inclusion characteristics of ophthalmopathy patients comprised a Clinical Activity Score of at least 3, a NOSPECS grade of at least 4, and duration under 3 months. Lactation, pregnancy, other autoimmune disease or uncontrolled infection led to exclusion of patients. Material for sequencing was blood. J is TRBJ1-2 and V is TRBV18; no clear D. The sequence was collected from a woman aged 60-70 years with Graves' ophthalmopathy. Written as DNA, the CDR3 is TGTGCCAGCTCAAGGACTGACCTCTATGGCTACGCCTTC. It encodes CASSRTDLYGYAF.